This T cell receptor (beta chain) emerged from a study of blood T cell repertoires in COVID-19. Study-level information: The United States, Italy and Spain were the sources of the acute and convalescent COVID-19 samples. PBMCs, B-cell-depleted T cells, or T cells were the source of the cDNA or gDNA that made up the material.

V was trimmed by 5 bases and J by 2 bases, leaving 17 bases between them. Germline assignment: CDR1 SGHAT and CDR2 FQDESV (reference sequence). This CDR3 is built from 16 residues. Original handling: Amplification with reference gene primers provided the estimates of nucleated cell counts. Clones were sequenced by immunoSEQ multiplex PCR, and TCRdb holds only the in-frame ones, with some missing. The V and J calls and the clone size are those of that table, but D and trimming were determined from the DNA. The sample contains approximately 450,000 clones, around 89% of which appear only once. The TCR originated in a woman in her twenties or thirties with acute or convalescent COVID-19. The sequenced sample was peripheral blood. This sequence joins TRBV11-1 and TRBJ2-3, with TRBD2 as a possible D gene (7 bases). The CDR3 protein is CASSRLPRGATDTQYF. In DNA form, the CDR3 reads TGTGCCAGCAGCCGCCTCCCCCGGGGGGCCACAGATACGCAGTATTTT.